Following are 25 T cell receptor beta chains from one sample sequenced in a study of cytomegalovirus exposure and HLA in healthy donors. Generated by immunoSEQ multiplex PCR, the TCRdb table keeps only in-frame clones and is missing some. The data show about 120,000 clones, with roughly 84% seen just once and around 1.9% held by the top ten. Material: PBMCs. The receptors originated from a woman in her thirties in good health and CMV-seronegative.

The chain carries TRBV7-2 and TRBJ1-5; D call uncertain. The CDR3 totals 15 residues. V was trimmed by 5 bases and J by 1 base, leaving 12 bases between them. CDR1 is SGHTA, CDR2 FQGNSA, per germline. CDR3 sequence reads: CASSPDWGSNQPQHF. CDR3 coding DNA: TGTGCCAGCAGCCCGGACTGGGGAAGCAATCAGCCCCAGCATTTT.

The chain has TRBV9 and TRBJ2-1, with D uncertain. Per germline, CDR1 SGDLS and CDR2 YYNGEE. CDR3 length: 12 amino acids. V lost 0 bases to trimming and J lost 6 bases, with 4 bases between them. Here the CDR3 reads CASSVGPNEQFF. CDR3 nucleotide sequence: TGTGCCAGCAGCGTAGGGCCCAATGAGCAGTTCTTC.

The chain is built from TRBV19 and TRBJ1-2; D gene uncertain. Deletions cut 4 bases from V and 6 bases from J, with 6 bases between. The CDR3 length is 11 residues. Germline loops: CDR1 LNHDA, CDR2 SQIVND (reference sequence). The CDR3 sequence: CASSRSDGYTF. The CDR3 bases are TGTGCCAGTAGTAGGTCGGATGGCTACACCTTC.

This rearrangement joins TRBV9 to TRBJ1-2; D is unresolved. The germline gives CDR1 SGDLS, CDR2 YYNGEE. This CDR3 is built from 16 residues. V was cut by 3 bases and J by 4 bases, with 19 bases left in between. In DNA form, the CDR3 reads TGTGCCAGCAGCGCTCCTGGCGGAATCACTCGCTATGGCTACACCTTC. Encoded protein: CASSAPGGITRYGYTF.

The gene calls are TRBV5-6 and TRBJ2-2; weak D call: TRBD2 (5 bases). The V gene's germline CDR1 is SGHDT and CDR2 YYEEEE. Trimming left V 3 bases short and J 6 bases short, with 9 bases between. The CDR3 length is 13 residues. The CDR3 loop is CASSYSRAGELFF. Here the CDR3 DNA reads TGTGCCAGCAGCTACTCGAGGGCCGGGGAGCTGTTTTTT.

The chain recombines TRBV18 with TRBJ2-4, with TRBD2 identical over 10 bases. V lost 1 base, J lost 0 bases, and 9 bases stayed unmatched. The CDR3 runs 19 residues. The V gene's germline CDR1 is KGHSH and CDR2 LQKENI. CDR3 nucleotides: TGTGCCAGCTCACCACGGGGGACTAGCGCCTCAGTAGCCAAAAACATTCAGTACTTC. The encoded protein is CASSPRGTSASVAKNIQYF.

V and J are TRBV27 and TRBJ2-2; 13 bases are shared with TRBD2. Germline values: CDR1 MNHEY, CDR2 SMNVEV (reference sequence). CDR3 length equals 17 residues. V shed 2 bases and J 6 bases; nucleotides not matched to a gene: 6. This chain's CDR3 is CASSLLTSGGPAGELFF. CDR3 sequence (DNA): TGTGCCAGCAGTTTACTGACTAGCGGGGGGCCGGCCGGGGAGCTGTTTTTT.

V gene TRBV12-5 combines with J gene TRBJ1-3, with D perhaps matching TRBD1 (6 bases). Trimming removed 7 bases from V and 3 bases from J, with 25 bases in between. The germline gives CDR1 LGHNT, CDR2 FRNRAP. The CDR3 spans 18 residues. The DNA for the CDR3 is TGTGCTAGTGACCACCCCCGGTTAGGGCAGGGGATTGGAAACACCATATATTTT. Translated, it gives CASDHPRLGQGIGNTIYF.

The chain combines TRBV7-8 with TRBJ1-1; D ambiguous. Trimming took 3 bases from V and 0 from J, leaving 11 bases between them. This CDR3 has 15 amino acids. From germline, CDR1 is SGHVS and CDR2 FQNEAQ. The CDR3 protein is CASSFSPLMNTEAFF. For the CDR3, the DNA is TGTGCCAGCAGCTTCAGTCCCCTCATGAACACTGAAGCTTTCTTT.

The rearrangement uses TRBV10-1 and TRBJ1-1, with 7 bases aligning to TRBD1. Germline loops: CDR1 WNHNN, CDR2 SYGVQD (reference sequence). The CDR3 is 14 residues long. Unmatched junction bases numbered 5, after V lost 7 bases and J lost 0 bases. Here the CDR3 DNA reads TGCGCCAGCAACAACAGGGGCCTGAACACTGAAGCTTTCTTT. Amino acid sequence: CASNNRGLNTEAFF.

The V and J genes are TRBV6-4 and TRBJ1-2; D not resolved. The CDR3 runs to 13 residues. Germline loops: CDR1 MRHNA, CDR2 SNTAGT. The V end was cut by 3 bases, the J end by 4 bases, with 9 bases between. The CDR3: CASSEAEGYGYTF. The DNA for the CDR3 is TGTGCCAGCAGTGAAGCAGAGGGCTATGGCTACACCTTC.

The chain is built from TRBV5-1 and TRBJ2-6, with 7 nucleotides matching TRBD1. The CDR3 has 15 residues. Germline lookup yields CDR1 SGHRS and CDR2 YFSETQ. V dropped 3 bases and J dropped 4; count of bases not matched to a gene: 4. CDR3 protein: CASSYTGVGANVLTF. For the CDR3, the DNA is TGCGCCAGCAGCTACACAGGGGTCGGGGCCAACGTCCTGACTTTC.

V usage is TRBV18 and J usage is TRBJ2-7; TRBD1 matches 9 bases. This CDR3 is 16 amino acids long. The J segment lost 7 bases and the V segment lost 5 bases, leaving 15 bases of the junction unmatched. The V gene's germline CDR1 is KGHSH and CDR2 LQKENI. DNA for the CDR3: TGTGCCAGCTCAGCCCGAACAGGGGGCGTTAGAAGTGAGCAGTACTTC. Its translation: CASSARTGGVRSEQYF.

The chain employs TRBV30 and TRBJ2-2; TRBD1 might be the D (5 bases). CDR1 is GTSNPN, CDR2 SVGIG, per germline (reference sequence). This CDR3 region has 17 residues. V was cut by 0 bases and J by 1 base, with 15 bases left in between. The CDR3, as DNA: TGTGCCTGGAGTGTCGGCAGGGTGAGAGGGAACACCGGGGAGCTGTTTTTT. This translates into CAWSVGRVRGNTGELFF. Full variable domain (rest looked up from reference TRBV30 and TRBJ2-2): SQTIHQWPATLVQPVGSPLSLECTVEGTSNPNLYWYRQAAGRGLQLLFYSVGIGQISSEVPQNLSASRPQDRQFILSSKKLLLSDSGFYLCAWSVGRVRGNTGELFFGEGSRLTVL.

The CDR3 DNA is TGCGCCAGCAGCTTGGAACAGGGATCCGGGGAGCTGTTTTTT. This codes for CASSLEQGSGELFF. V and J are TRBV5-1 and TRBJ2-2; D might be TRBD1 (6 bases). Trimming removed 0 bases at V and 6 bases at J, with 9 bases between. The V gene's germline CDR1 is SGHRS and CDR2 YFSETQ. The CDR3 covers 14 residues.

CDR3 amino acids: CASSPSGSSYNEQFF. CDR3 DNA sequence: TGTGCCAGCAGTCCTAGCGGGAGCTCCTACAATGAGCAGTTCTTC. The V and J genes are TRBV6-5 and TRBJ2-1; 10 bases match TRBD2. V trimming: 5 bases; J trimming: 0 bases; junction bases outside the gene matches: 1. Germline values: CDR1 MNHEY, CDR2 SVGAGI. The CDR3 is 15 amino acids.

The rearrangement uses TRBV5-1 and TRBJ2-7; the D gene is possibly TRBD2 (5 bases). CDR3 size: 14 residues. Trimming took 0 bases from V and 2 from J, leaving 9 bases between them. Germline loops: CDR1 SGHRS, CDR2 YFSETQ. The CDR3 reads CASSLAGYPYEQYF. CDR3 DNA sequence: TGCGCCAGCAGCTTGGCGGGGTATCCCTACGAGCAGTACTTC.

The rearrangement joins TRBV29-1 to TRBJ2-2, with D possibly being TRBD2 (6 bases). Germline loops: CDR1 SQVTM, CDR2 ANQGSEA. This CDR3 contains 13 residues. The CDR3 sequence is CGWKTRNTGELFF. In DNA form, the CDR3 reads TGCGGCTGGAAGACTAGGAACACCGGGGAGCTGTTTTTT.

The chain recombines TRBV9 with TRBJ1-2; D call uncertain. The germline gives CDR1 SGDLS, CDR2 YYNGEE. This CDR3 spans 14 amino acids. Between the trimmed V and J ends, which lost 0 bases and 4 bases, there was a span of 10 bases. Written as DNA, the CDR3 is TGTGCCAGCAGCGTAGATGAAGGGAGCTATGGCTACACCTTC. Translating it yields CASSVDEGSYGYTF.

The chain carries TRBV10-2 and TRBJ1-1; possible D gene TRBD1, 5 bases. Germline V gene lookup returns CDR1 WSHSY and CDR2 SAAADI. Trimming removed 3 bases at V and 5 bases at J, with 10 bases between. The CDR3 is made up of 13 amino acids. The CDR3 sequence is CASSDGGWTEAFF. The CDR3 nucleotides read TGCGCCAGCAGTGACGGGGGGTGGACTGAAGCTTTCTTT.

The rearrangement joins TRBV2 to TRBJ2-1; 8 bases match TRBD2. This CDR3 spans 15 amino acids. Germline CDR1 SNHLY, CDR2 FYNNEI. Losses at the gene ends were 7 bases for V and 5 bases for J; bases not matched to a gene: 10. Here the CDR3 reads CASTTGTRSHNEQFF. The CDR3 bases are TGTGCCAGCACCACCGGGACTAGGAGCCACAATGAGCAGTTCTTC. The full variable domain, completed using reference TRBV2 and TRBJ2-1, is EPEVTQTPSHQVTQMGQEVILRCVPISNHLYFYWYRQILGQKVEFLVSFYNNEISEKSEIFDDQFSVERPDGSNFTLKIRSTKLEDSAMYFCASTTGTRSHNEQFFGPGTRLTVL.

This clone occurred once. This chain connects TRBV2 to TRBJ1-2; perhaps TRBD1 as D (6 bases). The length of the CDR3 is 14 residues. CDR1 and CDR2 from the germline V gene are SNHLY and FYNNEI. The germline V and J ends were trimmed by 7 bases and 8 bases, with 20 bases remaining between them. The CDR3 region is CASKAIAKGGGYTF. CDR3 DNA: TGTGCCAGCAAAGCGATCGCCAAAGGGGGAGGCTACACCTTC.

This chain's CDR3 is CASSLVSSVSQETQYF. CDR3 bases: TGCGCCAGCAGCTTGGTTTCTAGCGTATCTCAAGAGACCCAGTACTTC. This chain links TRBV5-1 with TRBJ2-5; D perhaps matches TRBD2 (6 bases). The CDR3 is made up of 16 amino acids. The germline gives CDR1 SGHRS, CDR2 YFSETQ. V was pared by 0 bases and J by 2 bases, with 14 bases between.

This CDR3 is CASSVGGGTYNEQFF. Here the CDR3 DNA reads TGTGCCAGCAGCGTAGGAGGGGGTACCTACAATGAGCAGTTCTTC. V gene TRBV9 combines with J gene TRBJ2-1, with a tentative D call TRBD1 (6 bases). V was trimmed by 0 bases and J by 2 bases, leaving 9 bases between them. The germline V gene has CDR1 SGDLS and CDR2 YYNGEE. The CDR3 totals 15 residues.

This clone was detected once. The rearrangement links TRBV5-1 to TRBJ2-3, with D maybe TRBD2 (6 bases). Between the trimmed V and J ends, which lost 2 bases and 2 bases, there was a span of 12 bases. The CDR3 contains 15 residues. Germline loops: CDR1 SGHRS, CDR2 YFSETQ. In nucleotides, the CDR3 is TGCGCCAGCAGCTTCCGCGGGGCCTTCACAGATACGCAGTATTTT. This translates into CASSFRGAFTDTQYF.